This note documents a single TCR beta chain sequence. During active infection, Seattle patients enrolled and were then monitored through disease. This entry is derived from a study of blood T cell repertoires in COVID-19. On the study more broadly: From T cells, B-cell-depleted T cells, or PBMCs came the material, which was cDNA or gDNA.

In the source study's methods: Amplification from reference gene primers served as the basis for estimated nucleated cell counts. Some clones are missing from TCRdb's copy, which holds only in-frame ones; the method was immunoSEQ multiplex PCR. Clone size and V and J calls were adopted from that table, with D and trimming inferred from the DNA. Of about 200,000 clones in the sample, 82% were seen once. The CDR3 is 14 residues long. In germline, CDR1 is SGHKS, CDR2 YYEKEE (reference sequence). The V gene end was trimmed by 2 bases and the J gene end by 6 bases; junction bases not matched to a gene: 3.

Sequencing input: peripheral blood. This chain links TRBV5-5 with TRBJ2-1; 9 nucleotides line up with TRBD1. The TCR originated in an elderly woman with COVID-19, enrolled during active disease. CDR3 loop: CASSLRQGVNEQFF. CDR3 DNA sequence: TGTGCCAGCAGCTTACGACAGGGGGTCAATGAGCAGTTCTTC.